This T cell receptor (beta chain) was identified during a study of T-cell reconstitution after alpha-beta-depleted transplantation in children. Study-wide results and caveats: T-cell numbers and diversity one year post-transplant derived largely from freshly generated T cells. By about two months after transplant, alpha-beta T cells reportedly arose from several hundred graft clones that had expanded. Some patients' high day-60 TCRbeta diversity was attributed to recipient cells surviving conditioning.

V gave up 8 bases and J gave up 2 bases; unmatched junction bases: 5. Per germline, CDR1 ENHRY and CDR2 SYGVKD. This CDR3 is 14 amino acids long. Worth noting for this clonotype: Its antigen is still unknown.

Unique molecular identifiers were used to barcode this TCRbeta library. MiXCR, run by TCRdb on the PCR reads, gives a single entry per CDR3 protein. The table records 800,000 to 1,000,000 distinct CDR3 sequences, less than 30% of them present only once. This rearrangement joins TRBV10-3 to TRBJ2-4; 8 nucleotides align to TRBD1. This sample comprised PBMCs, mostly from graft donor cells, obtained 360 days after TCRalphabeta/CD19-depleted stem cell transplant. The receptor was isolated from a boy under three years old who had a stem cell transplant for SCID, so the T cells may come from the graft donor. The CDR3 region has the DNA TGTGCCATCGGTCCAGGGGGCACCAAAAACATTCAGTACTTC. It yields the protein CAIGPGGTKNIQYF.